This TCR beta chain was identified during a study of blood T cell repertoires in COVID-19. V lost 6 bases and J lost 4, with 7 bases in between. The CDR3 contains 11 residues. Methods used by the authors: Estimation of nucleated cell counts was performed using reference gene primer amplification. The repertoire was sequenced with immunoSEQ multiplex PCR; TCRdb's copy has only in-frame clones and lacks some. D and trimming come from the DNA, and the V and J calls and clone size come from that table. The data contain over 110,000 clones, 70% to 90% of them singletons. The origin of this receptor is a human donor in a cohort sampled during active COVID-19. Input material: peripheral blood. The chain couples TRBV12-3 or TRBV12-4 to TRBJ2-7; D is uncertain. In DNA form, the CDR3 reads TGTGCCAGCAGCTTCCTTTACGAGCAGTACTTC. Residues: CASSFLYEQYF.